Below, 32 T cell receptor beta chains from the same sample are listed, as sequenced in a study of shared clonotypes between healthy human individuals. Repertoires were generated with immunoSEQ multiplex PCR, while TCRdb's copy carries only in-frame clones and drops some. This table has fewer than 1 million clones, 96% appearing once. Naive CD8 cells lacked CD45RO and underwent positive selection for CCR7, leaving out terminally differentiated effector memory CD45RA+ cells. Sequenced material: naive CD8+ T cells sorted from blood. The receptors were sampled from a man in his thirties or forties in good health.

In regard to this clone: At the DNA level, this CDR3 is encoded by other sequences in the same sample as well. The J gene is TRBJ2-3, the V gene TRBV11-2; D unclear. The CDR3 totals 12 residues. Germline CDR1 and CDR2: SGHAT and FQNNGV. Trimming left V 1 base short and J 4 bases short, with 3 bases between. CDR3 coding DNA: TGTGCCAGCAGCTTAGTTCCAGATACGCAGTATTTT. Translated: CASSLVPDTQYF.

The V and J genes are TRBV27 and TRBJ2-7; TRBD1 aligns across 10 bases. The CDR3 contains 14 residues. V trimming: 6 bases; J trimming: 6 bases; junction bases outside the gene matches: 8. CDR1 and CDR2 (germline): MNHEY, SMNVEV (reference sequence). The CDR3 DNA reads as TGTGCCAGCAGAAGACAGGGGGCCATCGGCGAGCAGTACTTC. Translating gives CASRRQGAIGEQYF.

This sequence joins TRBV5-8 and TRBJ1-5; the D gene is possibly TRBD1 (6 bases). In germline, CDR1 is SGHTS, CDR2 YDEGEE. CDR3 size: 14 residues. V shed 4 bases and J shed 8 bases, with 16 bases lying between them. As DNA, the CDR3 is TGTGCCAGCAGCCTAAGGGGGGCCAGTGAGCCCCAGCATTTT. This encodes CASSLRGASEPQHF. The full variable domain, rest sourced from reference TRBV5-8 and TRBJ1-5, is EAGVTQSPTHLIKTRGQQATLRCSPISGHTSVYWYQQALGLGLQFLLWYDEGEERNRGNFPPRFSGRQFPNYSSELNVNALELEDSALYLCASSLRGASEPQHFGDGTRLSIL.

The rearrangement uses TRBV10-2 and TRBJ1-2; D not certain. This CDR3 is built from 14 residues. The V end was cut by 10 bases, the J end by 7 bases, with 22 bases between. Per germline, CDR1 WSHSY and CDR2 SAAADI. The CDR3 DNA follows: TGCGCCACCTACGACATGGACGGATTACGTGGCTACACCTTC. Protein sequence: CATYDMDGLRGYTF.

V is TRBV7-9 and J is TRBJ2-2; TRBD2 might be the D (5 bases). CDR1 and CDR2 (germline): SEHNR, FQNEAQ (reference sequence). This CDR3 is 14 amino acids long. Between the trimmed V and J ends, which lost 5 bases and 5 bases, there was a span of 12 bases. CDR3: CASSPGSGTGELFF. The CDR3, as DNA: TGTGCCAGCAGCCCCGGGTCGGGAACCGGGGAGCTGTTTTTT.

The chain carries TRBV19 and TRBJ2-1; D possibly corresponds to TRBD2 (5 bases). CDR1 and CDR2 (germline): LNHDA, SQIVND (reference sequence). Trimming removed 6 bases from V and 8 bases from J, with 11 bases in between. The CDR3 extends over 12 amino acids. In DNA form, the CDR3 reads TGTGCCAGTAGAGGGAGATGGGATGAGCAGTTCTTC. It is translated as CASRGRWDEQFF.

The chain links TRBV5-1 to TRBJ2-2, with 8 bases identical to TRBD1. This CDR3 has 15 amino acids. V was clipped by 6 bases and J by 4 bases; unmatched bases: 8. The V gene's germline CDR1 is SGHRS and CDR2 YFSETQ. Written as DNA, the CDR3 is TGCGCCAGCATAAGGGGGACAGGTTCCACCGGGGAGCTGTTTTTT. It translates to CASIRGTGSTGELFF.

CDR3 bases: TGTGCCAGCAGCGCGAGTTCGGGGGTCGGGACCCAGTACTTC. It specifies CASSASSGVGTQYF. The chain recombines TRBV9 with TRBJ2-5; D possibly corresponds to TRBD2 (6 bases). Germline V gives CDR1 SGDLS, CDR2 YYNGEE. The CDR3 loop spans 14 amino acids. Trimming pared 3 bases from V and 7 bases from J, leaving 16 bases between.

The chain uses TRBV6-1 and TRBJ2-2; perhaps TRBD2 as D (6 bases). V shed 4 bases and J shed 0 bases, with 6 bases lying between them. Per germline, CDR1 MNHNS and CDR2 SASEGT. CDR3 length: 14 amino acids. For the CDR3, the DNA is TGTGCCAGCAGTGCGGGAGCGAACACCGGGGAGCTGTTTTTT. Translating gives CASSAGANTGELFF.

This chain uses TRBV10-2 with TRBJ2-7; no clear D gene. This CDR3 is built from 13 residues. Germline V gives CDR1 WSHSY, CDR2 SAAADI. V lost 0 bases to trimming and J lost 6 bases, with 9 bases between them. CDR3 in DNA: TGCGCCAGCAGTGAGTCGACGGTGGGCGAGCAGTACTTC. Its translation is CASSESTVGEQYF.

The chain carries TRBV29-1 and TRBJ2-7, with D perhaps TRBD1 (6 bases). The CDR3 loop spans 12 amino acids. Between the trimmed V and J ends, which lost 6 bases and 7 bases, there was a span of 16 bases. CDR1 and CDR2 from the germline V gene are SQVTM and ANQGSEA. The CDR3 sequence: CSVQGPYEEQYF. The CDR3 region has the DNA TGCAGCGTACAGGGTCCCTACGAAGAGCAGTACTTC.

The chain carries TRBV2 and TRBJ2-7; TRBD2 is a possible D gene (6 bases). Germline values: CDR1 SNHLY, CDR2 FYNNEI. V was trimmed by 0 bases and J by 0 bases, leaving 12 bases between them. The CDR3 covers 16 residues. The CDR3 coding sequence is TGTGCCAGCAGTGAAGCGCTTGGCGGGAACTCCTACGAGCAGTACTTC. It translates to CASSEALGGNSYEQYF.

The rearrangement joins TRBV10-1 to TRBJ2-5; 10 bases fit TRBD1. J gave up 4 bases and V 0 bases, and 5 bases lay outside the gene matches. The germline gives CDR1 WNHNN, CDR2 SYGVQD (reference sequence). The CDR3 runs 16 residues. CDR3 sequence: CASSESGTGEGETQYF. CDR3 sequence (DNA): TGCGCCAGCAGTGAGTCAGGGACAGGGGAAGGAGAGACCCAGTACTTC.

V gene TRBV7-9 combines with J gene TRBJ2-5; tentatively, D is TRBD1 (6 bases). The germline V gene encodes CDR1 SEHNR and CDR2 FQNEAQ (reference sequence). The germline V and J ends were trimmed by 6 bases and 6 bases, with 14 bases remaining between them. The CDR3 is made up of 13 amino acids. The CDR3 DNA reads as TGTGCCAGCAGATACCGGGACACTCAGACCCAGTACTTC. Its protein is CASRYRDTQTQYF.

The V gene is TRBV6-1, the J gene TRBJ2-7; D is possibly TRBD1 (6 bases). Germline-derived CDR1 and CDR2 are MNHNS and SASEGT. Deletions cut 4 bases from V and 0 bases from J, with 16 bases between. CDR3 length: 16 residues. The CDR3 region has the DNA TGTGCCAGCAGTGTGGCCTTGGACAGTAGCTCCTACGAGCAGTACTTC. Protein sequence: CASSVALDSSSYEQYF.

The chain carries TRBV29-1 and TRBJ2-2, with 7 bases that match TRBD1. The CDR3 covers 18 residues. CDR1 and CDR2 from the germline V gene are SQVTM and ANQGSEA. Losses at the gene ends were 0 bases for V and 0 bases for J; bases not matched to a gene: 10. CDR3 DNA sequence: TGCAGCGTTGAAGAAATCGGTAGTCAGGGGGCGAACACCGGGGAGCTGTTTTTT. Translating it yields CSVEEIGSQGANTGELFF.

The chain uses TRBV28 and TRBJ2-1, with D possibly TRBD2 on 5 matching bases. The V end was cut by 7 bases, the J end by 9 bases, with 19 bases between. The germline CDR1 and CDR2 sequences are MDHEN and SYDVKM. This CDR3 has 14 residues. Written as DNA, the CDR3 is TGTGCCAGCACCTTGATAGGCGGGCTGAGTGAGCAGTTCTTC. Translating gives CASTLIGGLSEQFF.

This clone was counted a single time. The CDR3 DNA reads as TGTGCCAGCAGCCCCGAAACGGGACAGGCTTTTTACGGCTACACCTTC. Translation: CASSPETGQAFYGYTF. The chain employs TRBV7-2 and TRBJ1-2; 8 bases are a match to TRBD1. This CDR3 comprises 16 residues. Trimming took 5 bases from V and 8 from J; bases not matched to a gene: 16. The germline CDR1 and CDR2 sequences are SGHTA and FQGNSA.

This clone has more than one count but fewer than ten. J is TRBJ2-7 and V is TRBV5-1; D gene unclear. The CDR3 loop spans 16 amino acids. Germline loops: CDR1 SGHRS, CDR2 YFSETQ. V was clipped by 1 base and J by 3 bases, with 17 bases between them. The CDR3 protein is CASSLMGLQAFYEQYF. The CDR3 bases are TGCGCCAGCAGCTTGATGGGCCTTCAGGCTTTCTACGAGCAGTACTTC. Based on the CDR3 plus reference TRBV5-1 and TRBJ2-7, the full variable domain is KAGVTQTPRYLIKTRGQQVTLSCSPISGHRSVSWYQQTPGQGLQFLFEYFSETQRNKGNFPGRFSGRQFSNSRSEMNVSTLELGDSALYLCASSLMGLQAFYEQYFGPGTRLTVT.

The CDR3 DNA reads as TGCAGCGGACAGGGGGAGTACACTGAAGCTTTCTTT. Residues: CSGQGEYTEAFF. V gene TRBV29-1 combines with J gene TRBJ1-1; 9 positions match TRBD1. Losses at the gene ends were 7 bases for V and 3 bases for J; bases not matched to a gene: 3. CDR3 length equals 12 residues. Germline CDR1 SQVTM, CDR2 ANQGSEA.

This clone appeared a single time. V gene TRBV27 combines with J gene TRBJ2-3, with TRBD2 identical over 7 bases. The CDR3 is 15 amino acids. The V segment lost 3 bases and the J segment 5 bases; nucleotides outside the gene matches: 8. CDR1 and CDR2 (germline): MNHEY, SMNVEV (reference sequence). The chain's CDR3 is CASSFLQAGIDTQYF. The CDR3 bases are TGTGCCAGCAGTTTCTTACAAGCGGGGATAGATACGCAGTATTTT.

V gene TRBV7-6 combines with J gene TRBJ2-7, with 7 positions matching TRBD2. Germline V gene lookup returns CDR1 SGHVS and CDR2 FNYEAQ. The CDR3 runs 15 residues. The trim removed 5 bases at V and 3 bases at J, leaving 10 bases unmatched. The CDR3 DNA sequence: TGTGCCAGCAGCAGGTCAGCGGGGCCTCTCTACGAGCAGTACTTC. It translates to CASSRSAGPLYEQYF. The full variable domain, its missing parts supplied by reference TRBV7-6 and TRBJ2-7, is GAGVSQSPRYKVTKRGQDVALRCDPISGHVSLYWYRQALGQGPEFLTYFNYEAQQDKSGLPNDRFSAERPEGSISTLTIQRTEQRDSAMYRCASSRSAGPLYEQYFGPGTRLTVT.

A note on this clone: In the same sample, other DNA sequences code for this CDR3. The J gene is TRBJ2-1, the V gene TRBV9, with 11 bases matching TRBD2. Looked up from germline, CDR1 is SGDLS and CDR2 is YYNGEE. The CDR3 is 15 amino acids. V gave up 4 bases and J gave up 4 bases; unmatched junction bases: 4. In DNA, the CDR3 is TGTGCCAGCAGCCCCGGGACTAGCGGTTACAATGAGCAGTTCTTC. As protein: CASSPGTSGYNEQFF.

This chain connects TRBV7-6 to TRBJ1-5; possibly TRBD1 for D (5 bases). Germline assignment: CDR1 SGHVS and CDR2 FNYEAQ. The CDR3 extends over 15 amino acids. V gave up 5 bases and J gave up 1 base, with 12 bases separating them. CDR3 in amino acids: CASSIRGGSNQPQHF. As DNA, the CDR3 is TGTGCCAGCAGCATAAGGGGCGGGAGCAATCAGCCCCAGCATTTT.

The chain links TRBV5-6 to TRBJ2-1; 11 bases are a match to TRBD2. Germline V gene lookup returns CDR1 SGHDT and CDR2 YYEEEE. This CDR3 has 15 residues. J lost 5 bases, V lost 4 bases, and 5 bases had no gene match. The CDR3 protein is CASSQRTSGHNEQFF. In nucleotides, the CDR3 is TGTGCCAGCAGCCAACGGACTAGCGGGCACAATGAGCAGTTCTTC.

This chain joins TRBV28 and TRBJ1-2; D remains ambiguous. Per the germline V gene, CDR1 is MDHEN and CDR2 is SYDVKM. The ends were cut back, 2 bases at V and 4 bases at J, with 11 bases in the middle. The CDR3 contains 14 residues. CDR3 residues: CASSLMSPIYGYTF. Here the CDR3 DNA reads TGTGCCAGCAGTTTAATGTCCCCGATCTATGGCTACACCTTC.

The V gene is TRBV6-5, the J gene TRBJ1-5; D not certain. In germline, CDR1 is MNHEY, CDR2 SVGAGI. The CDR3 is 13 amino acids. V dropped 2 bases and J dropped 6 bases, with 8 bases sitting between them. The CDR3 nucleotides read TGTGCCAGCAGTTACAGCATGGCTCAGCCCCAGCATTTT. This codes for CASSYSMAQPQHF.

The chain combines TRBV11-3 with TRBJ1-1; D uncertain. CDR1 SGHNT and CDR2 YENEEA come from the germline V gene. V lost 5 bases to trimming and J lost 7 bases, with 14 bases between them. The CDR3 is made up of 13 amino acids. Here the CDR3 reads CASSPVFPGEAFF. CDR3 sequence (DNA): TGTGCCAGCAGCCCCGTATTTCCGGGTGAAGCTTTCTTT.

This clone has more than one count but fewer than ten. V is TRBV5-1 and J is TRBJ2-3; TRBD2 agrees at 11 bases. Unmatched junction bases numbered 16, after V lost 4 bases and J lost 0 bases. The length of the CDR3 is 20 residues. CDR1 is SGHRS and CDR2 is YFSETQ in the germline V gene. This CDR3 reads CASSASLAGGPSVSTDTQYF. CDR3 bases: TGCGCCAGCAGCGCCTCTTTAGCGGGAGGGCCCTCGGTTAGCACAGATACGCAGTATTTT.

Comments on this clone: Different DNA sequences within this sample yield the same CDR3. The J gene is TRBJ2-7, the V gene TRBV9, with D perhaps matching TRBD1 (7 bases). Trimming took off 3 bases at V and 4 bases at J, with 14 bases between the two ends. Germline V gene sequence: CDR1 SGDLS, CDR2 YYNGEE. CDR3 length: 14 amino acids. In nucleotides, the CDR3 is TGTGCCAGCAGCGGGAGGGACAGAGGATACGAGCAGTACTTC. The encoded protein is CASSGRDRGYEQYF.

This clone was counted once. The chain is built from TRBV6-6 and TRBJ2-7; possibly TRBD2 for D (5 bases). Germline V CDR1 and CDR2: MNHNY, SVGAGI (reference sequence). V dropped 6 bases and J dropped 1 base, with 16 bases sitting between them. The CDR3 is made up of 15 amino acids. CDR3 nucleotides: TGTGCCAGCAGAGCGTCGAGGGTGATGTCCTACGAGCAGTACTTC. Translating it yields CASRASRVMSYEQYF.

As regards this clone: Other nucleotide sequences from this sample produce the same CDR3. The chain employs TRBV20-1 and TRBJ2-7; D is unresolved. This CDR3 is built from 10 residues. Germline-derived CDR1 and CDR2 are DFQATT and SNEGSKA (reference sequence). Trimming took off 0 bases at V and 4 bases at J, with 1 base between the two ends. CDR3 amino acids: CSARDYEQYF. CDR3 bases: TGCAGTGCTAGAGATTACGAGCAGTACTTC.